The text below deals with one T cell receptor beta chain. The record originates from a study of metastatic and nonmetastatic thyroid tumors. Study-level background: Repertoires from blood and tumor or nodule tissue of malignant and benign thyroid patients were compared.

The authors' processing: Differences in CDR3 between clinicopathological groups were drawn on to build a classifier intended to discriminate distant-metastatic papillary thyroid cancer patients. TCRdb reanalyzed the PCR reads via MiXCR. The V and J calls and clone size are TCRdb's, not the authors'. The sample lists tens of thousands of clones; less than 20% were seen once. Before thyroid surgery, none of the patients had received any treatment. The germline V and J ends were trimmed by 7 bases and 2 bases, with 17 bases remaining between them. The CDR3 has 15 residues. Germline values: CDR1 MNHNS, CDR2 SASEGT.

Sequenced input: blood. This receptor was identified in a female donor with papillary thyroid cancer or a benign thyroid nodule (not recorded which). Some clones in this sample may be carry-over from other donors' samples. V gene TRBV6-1 combines with J gene TRBJ1-1, with a weak D call TRBD1 (5 bases). CDR3 sequence reads: CASTTPGPPNTEAFF. Written as DNA, the CDR3 is TGTGCCAGCACCACCCCGGGACCGCCTAACACTGAAGCTTTCTTT.